This TCR beta chain derives from a study of T cell repertoires in cytomegalovirus infection. As for the study in general: Recently identified HLA-C-restricted CMV epitopes were among the peptides used. Indications of both CMV infection and matching HLA type were provided by public TCR beta signatures. General study findings and limits: Carriers of CMV plus the relevant HLA were identified by cumulative public TCR beta family frequency. HLA-C-restricted CMV-specific TCR beta clonotypes were dominant in the ex vivo response.

Looked up from germline, CDR1 is MNHGY and CDR2 is SAAAGT. The CDR3 consists of 14 residues. The V end lost 8 bases, the J end lost 1 base, and 9 bases lay between the germline ends. Concerning this clonotype itself: Its antigen is undetermined.

TCRdb analysed the reads with MiXCR anew, one entry per CDR3 protein. The table has approximately 600,000 distinct CDR3 sequences, under 45% seen once; the top ten hold 48%. The origin of this receptor is a human donor in good health (CMV status not recorded). Some clones in this sample may be carry-over from other donors' samples. The chain combines TRBV6-8 with TRBJ2-6; D unclear. The material was cultured PBMCs, obtained from culture after CMV antigen stimulation. CDR3 amino acids: CASDLASGANVLTF. The CDR3 bases are TGTGCCAGCGATTTGGCGTCTGGGGCCAACGTCCTGACTTTC.